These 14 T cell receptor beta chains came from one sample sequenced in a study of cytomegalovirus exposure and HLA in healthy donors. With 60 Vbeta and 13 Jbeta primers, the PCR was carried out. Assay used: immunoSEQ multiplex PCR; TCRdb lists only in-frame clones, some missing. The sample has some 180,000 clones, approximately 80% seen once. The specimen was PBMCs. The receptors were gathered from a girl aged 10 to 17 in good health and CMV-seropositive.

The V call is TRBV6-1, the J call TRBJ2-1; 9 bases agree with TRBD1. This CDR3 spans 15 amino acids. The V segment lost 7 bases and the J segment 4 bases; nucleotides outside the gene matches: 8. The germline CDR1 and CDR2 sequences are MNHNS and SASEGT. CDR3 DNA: TGTGCCAGCATTACCGGGACAGGGCTTTACAATGAGCAGTTCTTC. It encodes CASITGTGLYNEQFF.

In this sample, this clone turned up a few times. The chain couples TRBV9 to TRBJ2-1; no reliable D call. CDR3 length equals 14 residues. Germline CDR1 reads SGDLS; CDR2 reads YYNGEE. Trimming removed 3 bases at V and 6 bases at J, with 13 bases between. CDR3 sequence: CASSAKRWPNEQFF. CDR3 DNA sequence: TGTGCCAGCAGCGCCAAGCGCTGGCCCAATGAGCAGTTCTTC. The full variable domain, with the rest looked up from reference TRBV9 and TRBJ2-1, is DSGVTQTPKHLITATGQRVTLRCSPRSGDLSVYWYQQSLDQGLQFLIQYYNGEERAKGNILERFSAQQFPDLHSELNLSSLELGDSALYFCASSAKRWPNEQFFGPGTRLTVL.

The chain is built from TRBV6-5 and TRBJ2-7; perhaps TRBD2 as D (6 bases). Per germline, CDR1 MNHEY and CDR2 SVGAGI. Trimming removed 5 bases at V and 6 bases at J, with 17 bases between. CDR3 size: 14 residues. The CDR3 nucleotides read TGTGCCAGCAGTACCCGGGAGAGTTGGGGCGAGCAGTACTTC. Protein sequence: CASSTRESWGEQYF.

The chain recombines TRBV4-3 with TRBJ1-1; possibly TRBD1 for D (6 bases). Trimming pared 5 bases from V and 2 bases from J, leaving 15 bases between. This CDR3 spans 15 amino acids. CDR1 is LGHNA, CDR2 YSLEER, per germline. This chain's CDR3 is CASSVRPGQNTEAFF. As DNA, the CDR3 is TGCGCCAGCAGCGTACGACCGGGACAAAACACTGAAGCTTTCTTT.

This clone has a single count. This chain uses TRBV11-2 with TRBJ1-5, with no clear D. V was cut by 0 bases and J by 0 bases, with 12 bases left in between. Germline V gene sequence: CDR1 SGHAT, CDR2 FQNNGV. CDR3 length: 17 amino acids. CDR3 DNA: TGTGCCAGCAGCTTAGATTTGCCAGGTTATAGCAATCAGCCCCAGCATTTT. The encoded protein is CASSLDLPGYSNQPQHF.

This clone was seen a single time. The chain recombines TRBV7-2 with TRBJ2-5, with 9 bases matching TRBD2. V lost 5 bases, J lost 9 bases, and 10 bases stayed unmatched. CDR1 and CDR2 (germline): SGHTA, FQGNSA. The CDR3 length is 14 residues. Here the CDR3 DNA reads TGTGCCAGCAGCCCCCGCGGCAGCGGGAGGTCCCAGTACTTC. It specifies CASSPRGSGRSQYF.

This CDR3 reads CASSPYPGQPQHF. CDR3 DNA sequence: TGTGCCAGCAGCCCTTATCCCGGTCAGCCCCAGCATTTT. The chain has TRBV7-2 and TRBJ1-5; D is unclear. Germline values: CDR1 SGHTA, CDR2 FQGNSA. Trimming left V 5 bases short and J 6 bases short, with 11 bases between. The CDR3 is made up of 13 amino acids.

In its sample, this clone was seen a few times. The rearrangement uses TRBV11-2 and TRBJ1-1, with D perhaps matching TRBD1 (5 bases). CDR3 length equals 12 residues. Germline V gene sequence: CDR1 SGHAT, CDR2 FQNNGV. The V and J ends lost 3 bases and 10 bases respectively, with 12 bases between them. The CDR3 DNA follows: TGTGCCAGCAGCTTCGTCAGGGAGGTAGCTTTCTTT. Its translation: CASSFVREVAFF.

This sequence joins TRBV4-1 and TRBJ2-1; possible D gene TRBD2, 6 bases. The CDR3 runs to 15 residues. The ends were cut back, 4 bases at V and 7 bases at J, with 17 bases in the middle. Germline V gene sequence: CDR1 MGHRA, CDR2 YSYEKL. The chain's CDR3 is CASSLGRLEENEQFF. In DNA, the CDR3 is TGCGCCAGCAGCCTTGGGAGGCTAGAGGAGAATGAGCAGTTCTTC.

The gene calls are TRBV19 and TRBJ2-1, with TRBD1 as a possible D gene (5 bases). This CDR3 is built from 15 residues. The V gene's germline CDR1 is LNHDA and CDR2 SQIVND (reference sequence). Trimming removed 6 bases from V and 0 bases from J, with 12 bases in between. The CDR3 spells CASRQDPSSYNEQFF. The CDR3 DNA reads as TGTGCCAGTAGACAGGACCCGAGCTCCTACAATGAGCAGTTCTTC.

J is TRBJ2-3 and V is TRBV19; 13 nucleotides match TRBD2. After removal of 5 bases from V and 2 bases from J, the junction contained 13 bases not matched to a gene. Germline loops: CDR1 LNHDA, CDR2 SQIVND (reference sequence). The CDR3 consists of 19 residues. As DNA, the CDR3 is TGTGCCAGTAGTGCGGTAAGAGCGGGACTAGCGGGACCCACAGATACGCAGTATTTT. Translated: CASSAVRAGLAGPTDTQYF.

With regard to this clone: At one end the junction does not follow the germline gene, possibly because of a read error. In DNA, the CDR3 is TGTGCCAGCACTGAAACAGGGGGTATCAATGAGCAGTTCTTC. The encoded protein is CASTETGGINEQFF. The chain links TRBV25-1 to TRBJ2-1; 8 nucleotides line up with TRBD1. The CDR3 runs 14 residues. The V gene's germline CDR1 is MGHDK and CDR2 SYGVNS.

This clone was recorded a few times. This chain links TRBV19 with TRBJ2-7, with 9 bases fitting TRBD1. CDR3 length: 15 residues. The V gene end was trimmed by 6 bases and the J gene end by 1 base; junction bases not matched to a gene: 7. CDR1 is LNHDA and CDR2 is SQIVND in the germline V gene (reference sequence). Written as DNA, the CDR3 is TGTGCCAGTAGGTGGTCGGACAGGGGTTCCTACGAGCAGTACTTC. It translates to CASRWSDRGSYEQYF.

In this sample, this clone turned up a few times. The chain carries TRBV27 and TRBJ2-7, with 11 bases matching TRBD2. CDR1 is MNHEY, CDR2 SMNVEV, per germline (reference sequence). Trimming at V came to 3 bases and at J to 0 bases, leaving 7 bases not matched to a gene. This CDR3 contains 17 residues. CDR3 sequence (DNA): TGTGCCAGCAGTTTCCGGGTGACTAGCGGGAACTCCTACGAGCAGTACTTC. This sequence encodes CASSFRVTSGNSYEQYF.